The rows below give T cell receptor beta chains drawn from one sample of a study of T cells in narcolepsy. This table comes from immunoSEQ multiplex PCR, and its TCRdb copy is limited to in-frame clones, with some not included. The sample has tens of thousands of clones; about 83% are singletons. Sequenced: CD45RA- memory CD4+ T cells from PBMCs. Every receptor here comes from a human donor with narcolepsy. Both conserved end residues are part of each CDR3. The D gene is left open where the match is weak. Where a row states a size, it is once, few, many or the class of an expanded clone; other rows omit it.

12	TRBV18	-	-	TRBJ2-3	CASSPPGNTQYF	TGTGCCAGCTCACCACCGGGTAATACGCAGTATTTT
14	TRBV11-2	-	-	TRBJ2-3	CASSAGLRAHSQYF	TGTGCCAGCAGCGCCGGCCTAAGGGCCCACTCGCAGTATTTT
14	TRBV19	-	TRBD1	TRBJ1-5	CAIAPGGAYQPQHF	TGTGCCATTGCCCCAGGGGGCGCGTACCAGCCCCAGCATTTT
16	TRBV5-6	-	-	TRBJ2-5	CASSTPTGTGGETQYF	TGTGCCAGCAGCACACCGACAGGGACTGGAGGAGAGACCCAGTACTTC
15	TRBV11-2	-	-	TRBJ2-2	CASSPRRGNTGELFF	TGTGCCAGCAGCCCCCGCCGGGGGAACACCGGGGAGCTGTTTTTT
15	TRBV5-4	-	TRBD2	TRBJ2-7	CASSSRLSGGYEQYF	TGTGCCAGCAGCTCACGTCTTAGCGGGGGGTACGAGCAGTACTTC
14	TRBV14	-	-	TRBJ2-6	CASSPIGGANVLTF	TGTGCCAGCAGCCCGATCGGAGGGGCCAACGTCCTGACTTTC
15	TRBV7-9	-	-	TRBJ2-7	CASSLVVGQNYEQYF	TGTGCCAGCAGCTTAGTTGTAGGACAGAACTACGAGCAGTACTTC
16	TRBV13	-	-	TRBJ2-1	CASSLWVALTYNEQFF	TGTGCCAGCAGCTTATGGGTGGCTCTTACATACAATGAGCAGTTCTTC
14	TRBV28	-	-	TRBJ1-1	CASSLTHQGTEAFF	TGTGCCAGCAGTTTAACCCACCAGGGGACTGAAGCTTTCTTT
15	TRBV6-5	-	-	TRBJ2-2	CASSYSIVGTGELFF	TGTGCCAGCAGTTACTCGATCGTAGGGACCGGGGAGCTGTTTTTT
15	TRBV28	-	TRBD1	TRBJ2-1	CASSFGVTGRREQFF	TGTGCCAGCAGTTTCGGCGTGACAGGGCGCAGGGAGCAGTTCTTC
17	TRBV5-1	-	TRBD1	TRBJ2-2	CASRPRQGDVNTGELFF	TGCGCCAGCAGACCCAGACAGGGAGACGTTAATACCGGGGAGCTGTTTTTT
13	TRBV19	once	-	TRBJ1-5	CASSIEWNQPQHF	TGTGCCAGTAGTATTGAGTGGAATCAGCCCCAGCATTTT
16	TRBV15	-	-	TRBJ1-5	CATSRNLADSNQPQHF	TGTGCCACCAGCAGAAATCTAGCGGATAGCAATCAGCCCCAGCATTTT
15	TRBV28	-	-	TRBJ2-1	CASSLVPTDYNEQFF	TGTGCCAGCAGTTTGGTTCCTACGGACTACAATGAGCAGTTCTTC
13	TRBV10-2	-	-	TRBJ1-1	CASSGQTNTEAFF	TGCGCCAGCAGTGGTCAGACCAACACTGAAGCTTTCTTT
15	TRBV6-5	-	-	TRBJ2-3	CASSFGLGATDTQYF	TGTGCCAGCAGTTTTGGGCTGGGGGCAACAGATACGCAGTATTTT
13	TRBV6-6	-	-	TRBJ2-1	CATQGRGYNEQFF	TGTGCCACCCAAGGGCGGGGATACAATGAGCAGTTCTTC
15	TRBV4-2	-	-	TRBJ1-5	CASSQVHRGNQPQHF	TGTGCCAGCAGCCAAGTTCACCGGGGCAATCAGCCCCAGCATTTT
14	TRBV28	-	-	TRBJ2-7	CASGPGDRRYEQYF	TGTGCCAGCGGACCTGGGGATAGAAGGTACGAGCAGTACTTC
12	TRBV11-2	-	-	TRBJ1-1	CASSFTVTEAFF	TGTGCCAGCAGCTTCACTGTAACTGAAGCTTTCTTT
19	TRBV27	-	TRBD1	TRBJ1-2	CASSFVTLRGSGGYYGYTF	TGTGCCAGCAGTTTCGTAACGCTCAGGGGGTCGGGGGGGTATTATGGCTACACCTTC
15	TRBV9	-	-	TRBJ2-2	CASARFQGYTGELFF	TGTGCCAGCGCTAGGTTTCAGGGCTACACCGGGGAGCTGTTTTTT
15	TRBV2	-	TRBD1	TRBJ2-3	CASRIPGQGTDTQYF	TGTGCCAGCCGAATACCGGGACAGGGCACAGATACGCAGTATTTT
15	TRBV2	-	TRBD1	TRBJ2-2	CASSEQGQVSEELFF	TGTGCCAGCAGTGAACAAGGACAGGTATCAGAGGAGCTGTTTTTT
14	TRBV9	-	-	TRBJ2-1	CASSPQGGVGEQFF	TGTGCCAGCAGCCCTCAGGGGGGGGTAGGTGAGCAGTTCTTC
12	TRBV7-2	-	-	TRBJ2-7	CASSPGVGEQYF	TGTGCCAGCAGCCCAGGGGTTGGCGAGCAGTACTTC
16	TRBV25-1	few	TRBD2	TRBJ2-7	CASSDTSGRATDEQYF	TGTGCCAGCAGTGACACTAGCGGGAGGGCCACCGACGAGCAGTACTTC
14	TRBV2	-	TRBD2	TRBJ2-7	CATTTSGNPYEQYF	TGTGCCACCACGACTAGCGGAAACCCTTACGAGCAGTACTTC
12	TRBV28	-	-	TRBJ2-3	CASGYGTDTQYF	TGTGCCAGCGGTTATGGCACAGATACGCAGTATTTT
16	TRBV19	-	-	TRBJ2-5	CASSPSGRIYQETQYF	TGTGCCAGTAGTCCATCGGGACGGATTTACCAAGAGACCCAGTACTTC
16	TRBV6-1	-	-	TRBJ2-5	CASSEASQGGQETQYF	TGTGCCAGCAGTGAAGCGTCCCAGGGCGGCCAAGAGACCCAGTACTTC
12	TRBV19	-	-	TRBJ1-2	CASNAPIYGYTF	TGTGCCAGTAATGCACCAATCTATGGCTACACCTTC
17	TRBV5-1	-	TRBD1	TRBJ1-1	CASSLGGQANLGAEAFF	TGCGCCAGCAGCTTGGGGGGACAGGCCAATCTAGGGGCTGAAGCTTTCTTT
14	TRBV4-3	-	-	TRBJ2-2	CASSQDRQPGELFF	TGCGCCAGCAGCCAAGATCGGCAGCCCGGGGAGCTGTTTTTT
11	TRBV6-1	-	-	TRBJ2-7	CASSEYYEQYF	TGTGCCAGCAGTGAGTACTACGAGCAGTACTTC